This T cell receptor beta chain is from a study of blood T cell repertoires in COVID-19. Overall study: The samples span acute and convalescent COVID-19 from the United States, Italy and Spain.

Some clones are missing from TCRdb's copy, which holds only in-frame ones; the method was immunoSEQ multiplex PCR. This table has about 13,000 clones, roughly 80% appearing once. Germline lookup yields CDR1 SGHVS and CDR2 FNYEAQ. This CDR3 has 14 amino acids. V lost 1 base to trimming and J lost 6 bases, with 10 bases between them. The V call is TRBV7-6, the J call TRBJ1-5; D unclear. The TCR was taken from a woman of 80 years or more with acute or convalescent COVID-19. The specimen was peripheral blood. The CDR3 DNA reads TGTGCCAGCAGCTTAGGCGGGGTTGGTCAGCCCCAGCATTTT. This encodes CASSLGGVGQPQHF. Variable domain in full (rest from reference TRBV7-6 and TRBJ1-5): GAGVSQSPRYKVTKRGQDVALRCDPISGHVSLYWYRQALGQGPEFLTYFNYEAQQDKSGLPNDRFSAERPEGSISTLTIQRTEQRDSAMYRCASSLGGVGQPQHFGDGTRLSIL.